The 5 T cell receptor beta chains below were found in one sample sequenced in a study of Graves' ophthalmopathy and Graves' hyperthyroidism. RNA transcripts provided the template for amplifying TCR beta CDR3 regions. The workflow started with a first-round RT-PCR run with HTBI primers and then moved on to a second-round multiplex PCR. TCRdb analysed the multiplex PCR reads with MiXCR anew, one entry per CDR3 protein. The table lists hundreds of thousands of distinct CDR3 sequences, over 40% of them singletons. Sequenced material: peripheral blood. The receptor set was obtained from an adult man with Graves' ophthalmopathy.

V is TRBV11-2 and J is TRBJ1-1; TRBD1 might be the D (5 bases). The CDR3 is 14 amino acids. Germline assignment: CDR1 SGHAT and CDR2 FQNNGV. The ends were cut back, 4 bases at V and 5 bases at J, with 14 bases in the middle. The CDR3 nucleotides read TGTGCCAGCAGCTCCATGGGGGGAGGGACTGAAGCTTTCTTT. Protein: CASSSMGGGTEAFF.

Comments on this clonotype: A much larger clone differs from this one at a single base, so this may be a read error. Because it lacks the conserved phenylalanine or tryptophan at the end, this CDR3 is likely a read error. The V call is TRBV7-8, the J call TRBJ2-5, with D tentatively TRBD2 (7 bases). The CDR3 has 17 amino acids. Trimming cost V 2 bases and J 1 base, with 17 bases left between them. The germline V gene has CDR1 SGHVS and CDR2 FQNEAQ. CDR3: CASSLWAGASVQETQYC. CDR3 nucleotide sequence: TGTGCCAGCAGCTTATGGGCGGGGGCCTCGGTCCAAGAGACCCAGTACTGC.

The chain employs TRBV7-9 and TRBJ2-1, with D perhaps TRBD2 (6 bases). This CDR3 has 15 residues. Trimming shortened V by 5 bases and J by 4 bases, and 15 bases separated the two germline ends. Germline assignment: CDR1 SEHNR and CDR2 FQNEAQ (reference sequence). The CDR3 region is CASSQDYTEYNEQFF. The CDR3 bases are TGTGCCAGCAGCCAGGACTATACCGAATACAATGAGCAGTTCTTC.

Worth noting for this clonotype: Since no conserved phenylalanine or tryptophan closes the CDR3, a read error is the likely cause. The DNA is left out, because the CDR3 cannot be placed on it with certainty; the CDR3 is given as TCRdb lists it. The chain joins TRBV19 to TRBJ2-6; TRBD2 is the table's D call, not checked against the DNA. The CDR3 spans 9 amino acids, including both terminal residues. In germline, CDR1 is LNHDA, CDR2 SQIVND (reference sequence). This CDR3 is CASSIDLAS.

The genes are TRBV10-3 and TRBJ1-2, with D hard to call. The CDR3 spans 11 residues. Trimming removed 10 bases from V and 6 bases from J, with 12 bases in between. The V gene's germline CDR1 is ENHRY and CDR2 SYGVKD. The CDR3 is CATGPGDGYTF. CDR3 sequence (DNA): TGTGCCACCGGGCCTGGGGATGGCTACACCTTC.